This TCR beta chain was sequenced during a study of cytomegalovirus exposure and HLA in healthy donors. Findings and limits, study-wide: The authors reported that TCR beta sequences could predict HLA-A and HLA-B alleles. These predictions were accurate for most subjects in the first cohort. In terms of immune exposure information, only CMV serostatus was available. TCR beta chain V- and J-gene trimming was linked, in a later analysis, to a missense variant in DCLRE1C.

Trimming took 1 base from V and 7 from J, leaving 8 bases between them. The CDR3 is 12 amino acids. The germline V gene encodes CDR1 SGHTA and CDR2 FQGTGA. PCR primers comprised 60 Vbeta and 13 Jbeta primers. Assay: immunoSEQ multiplex PCR; the TCRdb copy retains only in-frame clones and omits some. The data show about 140,000 clones, with approximately 80% seen just once and approximately 1.2% held by the top ten. On this clone: The antigen remains undetermined.

The sample taken for sequencing was PBMCs. The sequence was collected from a male donor in good health and CMV-seropositive. This chain joins TRBV7-3 and TRBJ2-7; D unresolved. Here the CDR3 reads CASSLKPEEQYF. In DNA, the CDR3 is TGTGCCAGCAGCTTAAAACCGGAGGAGCAGTACTTC.